This T cell receptor (beta chain) was captured in a study of T-cell memory formation after mild COVID-19 (dated by TCRdb to the early 2020s). Describing the broader study: Most TCR sequence clusters were specific to one of the two donors. The cohort comprised two young, previously healthy adult volunteers, one female and one male. T-cell clones expanding and contracting after mild COVID-19 in a couple of donors were tracked by longitudinal TCRalpha and TCRbeta repertoire sequencing. Results the study describes overall, beyond this receptor: Some responding clones were detected in pre-infection memory, suggesting pre-existing cross-reactive memory T cells joined the SARS-CoV-2 response. The study included only a couple of mild cases, and larger cohorts that include severe cases with pre-infection samples were judged to be necessary. Contracting CD4+ clones turned up mainly in the CM and EM memory subsets, whereas EMRA was where CD8+ clones were enriched. Whether the second-wave clones peaking on day 37 were SARS-CoV-2 specific was not confirmed. Clones contracting from day 15 to 85 had balanced CD4/CD8 phenotypes, while a second wave expanding from day 15 to 37 was biased towards CD4+.

The V end gives up 6 bases and the J end 5 bases, leaving 10 bases in the junction not matched to a gene. As encoded in the germline V gene, CDR1 is SGHAT while CDR2 is FQNNGV. The CDR3 numbers 17 residues from cysteine through phenylalanine. The CDR3 DNA has 51 bases and is translated from base 1. Ficoll-Paque density gradient centrifugation was used to isolate PBMCs. This clonotype was observed a few times. It lacks a known antigen. Within one base of it there is no much larger clone, and no base qualities were kept. The instrument was an Illumina NovaSeq 6000. cDNA libraries for TCRalpha and TCRbeta were prepared by 5'RACE using constant-segment primers, with sample barcodes and unique molecular identifiers added. Trizol reagent was used to extract RNA from every sample. Amplification of the libraries took two PCR steps, and the second step added a second sample barcode plus Illumina TruSeq adapters. The libraries were sequenced on an Illumina NovaSeq using 2 x 150 bp paired-end reads. Processing in the source paper ran as follows. Demultiplexing of reads and collapsing into UMI-guided consensus sequences were performed with migec v1.2.7. Using mixcr v2.1.11, UMI consensuses were aligned to TRA and TRB V and J templates and then assembled into clonotypes. Expanded or contracted clonotypes were those called significant by both edgeR and NoisET, with noise models trained on biological replicates. For edgeR calls, the cutoffs were a false discovery rate-adjusted p below 0.01 and a log2 fold-change threshold of 1. As an exploratory analysis of dynamics, max-normalized trajectories of the 1000 most abundant clonotypes were examined with PCA combined with hierarchical clustering. Each responding clone was given a CD4 or CD8 phenotype based on the CD4+ and CD8+ repertoires, which had been sequenced separately. TCRdb trimmed the raw reads at Q25, called clones with MiXCR and kept productive beta chains. Rows matching on CDR3 protein sequence are summarized as one entry with the most common DNA and genes. TCRdb's processing, not the authors', yielded these V and J calls. This sample has hundreds of thousands of distinct CDR3 sequences in its table, and about 15% of those were observed once. In total, the top ten clones hold around 20% of the sample.

In this chain, TRBV11-2 is recombined with TRBJ2-2; 12 bases in the junction line up with TRBD2. The receptor was isolated from a man younger than 35 who had mild COVID-19 (a few samples of this study predate the infection). The sample titles of this study are shuffled in the database, so cell type and time point are left out; the donor was told from shared clones. The sample was PBMCs or a T cell subset sorted from them (not recorded which). The bases are TGTGCCAGCAGATCCCCGGGACTAGCGGGCTATACCGGGGAGCTGTTTTTT. Translated, it gives CASRSPGLAGYTGELFF.